Below are 24 T cell receptor beta chains sequenced from a single sample in a study of cytomegalovirus exposure and HLA in healthy donors. Profiled with immunoSEQ multiplex PCR; TCRdb holds only in-frame clones, not every one. The repertoire holds approximately 150,000 clones, with roughly 89% as singletons. Specimen: PBMCs. The receptors come from a woman aged 30 to 39 in good health and CMV-seronegative.

CDR3 sequence (DNA): TGTGCCACCCAGGACTCCCGCTCCTACAATGAGCAGTTCTTC. Protein sequence: CATQDSRSYNEQFF. The J gene is TRBJ2-1, the V gene TRBV19; weak D call: TRBD2 (5 bases). The CDR3 runs to 14 residues. The germline CDR1 and CDR2 sequences are LNHDA and SQIVND (reference sequence). V shed 10 bases and J shed 0 bases, with 13 bases lying between them.

The chain has TRBV29-1 and TRBJ1-2, with 11 nucleotides matching TRBD1. CDR3 length equals 13 residues. From germline, CDR1 is SQVTM and CDR2 ANQGSEA. V shed 6 bases, J shed 7 bases, and the junction held 7 bases outside the gene matches. The CDR3 reads CSVEGQGVVGYTF. In nucleotides, the CDR3 is TGCAGCGTGGAGGGACAGGGGGTGGTTGGCTACACCTTC.

The V and J genes are TRBV6-1 and TRBJ2-3, with 7 bases matching TRBD2. Germline V CDR1 and CDR2: MNHNS, SASEGT. The ends lost 1 base at V and 0 bases at J; junction bases unmatched: 4. This CDR3 has 16 amino acids. CDR3 residues: CASSEDPAGSTDTQYF. CDR3 DNA: TGTGCCAGCAGTGAAGATCCAGCGGGAAGCACAGATACGCAGTATTTT.

DNA of the CDR3: TGTGCCAGCAGCAAACCACTTGGAGGGACAGCGCCAACTCATAGCAATCAGCCCCAGCATTTT. It yields the protein CASSKPLGGTAPTHSNQPQHF. The V and J genes are TRBV21-1 and TRBJ1-5; the DNA was not compared with TRBD1, the D call given in the table. TRBV21-1 is recorded as a pseudogene. There are 21 residues in the CDR3.

This chain joins TRBV11-2 and TRBJ2-5; 10 bases agree with TRBD2. Losses at the gene ends were 7 bases for V and 4 bases for J; bases not matched to a gene: 12. The germline gives CDR1 SGHAT, CDR2 FQNNGV. The CDR3 totals 16 residues. CDR3 loop: CASKRASGGALETQYF. In nucleotides, the CDR3 is TGTGCCAGCAAAAGGGCCAGCGGGGGGGCGTTAGAGACCCAGTACTTC.

V usage is TRBV4-2 and J usage is TRBJ1-4; D possibly corresponds to TRBD1 (5 bases). This CDR3 comprises 15 residues. Germline V gene lookup returns CDR1 LGHNA and CDR2 YNFKEQ. V was trimmed by 0 bases and J by 8 bases, leaving 13 bases between them. This chain's CDR3 is CASSQDLGTWEKLFF. In nucleotides, the CDR3 is TGTGCCAGCAGCCAAGACCTCGGGACTTGGGAAAAACTGTTTTTT.

The gene calls are TRBV27 and TRBJ2-7; the match to TRBD1 covers 8 bases. Germline values: CDR1 MNHEY, CDR2 SMNVEV (reference sequence). V lost 6 bases to trimming and J lost 1 base; unmatched junction nucleotides: 2. The CDR3 sequence is 13 residues long. The CDR3 nucleotides are TGTGCCAGCAGAGGGACAGGTTCCTACGAGCAGTACTTC. Translating it yields CASRGTGSYEQYF.

The chain is built from TRBV11-1 and TRBJ2-1, with D maybe TRBD2 (5 bases). Germline CDR1 SGHAT, CDR2 FQDESV (reference sequence). Between the trimmed V and J ends, which lost 2 bases and 0 bases, there was a span of 8 bases. This CDR3 contains 15 residues. The CDR3 loop reads CASSLRGSSYNEQFF. In DNA, the CDR3 is TGTGCCAGCAGCTTACGGGGAAGCTCCTACAATGAGCAGTTCTTC.

This chain links TRBV2 with TRBJ1-3; D possibly corresponds to TRBD1 (5 bases). CDR3 length: 15 residues. The V and J ends lost 5 bases and 0 bases respectively, with 11 bases between them. In germline, CDR1 is SNHLY, CDR2 FYNNEI. In nucleotides, the CDR3 is TGTGCCAGCAGTCTCGACAGCAGCTCTGGAAACACCATATATTTT. Protein: CASSLDSSSGNTIYF.

The J gene is TRBJ2-1, the V gene TRBV11-2, with TRBD1 identical over 9 bases. Per germline, CDR1 SGHAT and CDR2 FQNNGV. This CDR3 comprises 16 residues. The trim removed 2 bases at V and 2 bases at J, leaving 4 bases unmatched. CDR3 amino acids: CASSLRGTGTYNEQFF. In nucleotides, the CDR3 is TGTGCCAGCAGCTTACGTGGGACAGGGACCTACAATGAGCAGTTCTTC.

This clone appeared a single time. The chain combines TRBV7-9 with TRBJ1-3, with D uncertain. CDR3 length equals 13 residues. The germline CDR1 and CDR2 sequences are SEHNR and FQNEAQ (reference sequence). V shed 0 bases and J shed 5 bases, with 5 bases lying between them. CDR3 protein: CASSLALRNTIYF. The CDR3 region has the DNA TGTGCCAGCAGCTTAGCGTTAAGAAACACCATATATTTT. Full variable domain (outside the CDR3, taken from reference TRBV7-9 and TRBJ1-3): DTGVSQNPRHKITKRGQNVTFRCDPISEHNRLYWYRQTLGQGPEFLTYFQNEAQLEKSRLLSDRFSAERPKGSFSTLEIQRTEQGDSAMYLCASSLALRNTIYFGEGSWLTVV.

This rearrangement joins TRBV11-2 to TRBJ2-3; D is ambiguous. The CDR3 is 13 amino acids. Germline V gives CDR1 SGHAT, CDR2 FQNNGV. Trimming took off 6 bases at V and 5 bases at J, with 12 bases between the two ends. The CDR3 loop reads CASRESVGDTQYF. As DNA, the CDR3 is TGTGCCAGCAGGGAGTCGGTGGGAGATACGCAGTATTTT. Full variable domain (rest looked up from reference TRBV11-2 and TRBJ2-3): EAGVAQSPRYKIIEKRQSVAFWCNPISGHATLYWYQQILGQGPKLLIQFQNNGVVDDSQLPKDRFSAERLKGVDSTLKIQPAKLEDSAVYLCASRESVGDTQYFGPGTRLTVL.

The J gene is TRBJ2-7, the V gene TRBV19, with D tentatively TRBD1 (7 bases). Trimming removed 2 bases from V and 2 bases from J, with 19 bases in between. CDR1 and CDR2 from the germline V gene are LNHDA and SQIVND (reference sequence). This CDR3 comprises 17 residues. The CDR3 sequence is CASSIKGGQAATYEQYF. The CDR3 DNA reads as TGTGCCAGTAGTATAAAGGGAGGACAGGCTGCCACCTACGAGCAGTACTTC.

This rearrangement joins TRBV5-1 to TRBJ2-7, with TRBD1 matching 11 bases. Unmatched junction bases numbered 2, after V lost 0 bases and J lost 3 bases. Germline-derived CDR1 and CDR2 are SGHRS and YFSETQ. The CDR3 extends over 15 amino acids. The CDR3 DNA reads TGCGCCAGCAGCTTGGAAGGGACAGGGGGCTACGAGCAGTACTTC. Translating gives CASSLEGTGGYEQYF.

A word on this clone: Germline is not matched at one junction end, which may reflect a read error. The V gene is TRBV5-1, the J gene TRBJ2-2; unclear D gene. The germline gives CDR1 SGHRS, CDR2 YFSETQ. The CDR3 covers 14 residues. CDR3 sequence (DNA): TGCGCCAGCGGCTTGGATTCAGGAACCGGGGAGCTGTTTTTT. It specifies CASGLDSGTGELFF. The variable domain in full, with the rest retrieved from reference TRBV5-1 and TRBJ2-2, is KAGVTQTPRYLIKTRGQQVTLSCSPISGHRSVSWYQQTPGQGLQFLFEYFSETQRNKGNFPGRFSGRQFSNSRSEMNVSTLELGDSALYLCASGLDSGTGELFFGEGSRLTVL.

This chain joins TRBV5-1 and TRBJ2-1; no reliable D call. The CDR3 runs to 15 residues. With 0 bases removed from V and 0 bases from J, the gap between germline ends came to 7 bases. In germline, CDR1 is SGHRS, CDR2 YFSETQ. The CDR3 loop reads CASSLGQTSYNEQFF. The CDR3 DNA follows: TGCGCCAGCAGCTTGGGACAAACCTCCTACAATGAGCAGTTCTTC.

The rearrangement uses TRBV4-1 and TRBJ2-7; possibly TRBD2 for D (5 bases). Trimming left V 3 bases short and J 2 bases short, with 14 bases between. The CDR3 is 15 amino acids. The germline gives CDR1 MGHRA, CDR2 YSYEKL. CDR3 in amino acids: CASSHPPTGTYEQYF. Here the CDR3 DNA reads TGCGCCAGCAGCCATCCTCCGACGGGAACCTACGAGCAGTACTTC.

Only a few counts were recorded for this clone. This chain uses TRBV25-1 with TRBJ2-1, with 7 bases fitting TRBD2. CDR1 and CDR2 (germline): MGHDK, SYGVNS. Unmatched junction bases numbered 6, after V lost 1 base and J lost 6 bases. The CDR3 is 15 residues long. DNA for the CDR3: TGTGCCAGCAGTGAATTTGGGGGGGAGATCAATGAGCAGTTCTTC. Protein: CASSEFGGEINEQFF.

This clone was seen only once. This rearrangement joins TRBV7-2 to TRBJ2-5; TRBD1 might be the D (6 bases). CDR3 length: 14 residues. Germline-derived CDR1 and CDR2 are SGHTA and FQGNSA. Trimming cost V 1 base and J 4 bases, with 10 bases left between them. Here the CDR3 DNA reads TGTGCCAGCAGCTTAGATAGAGGGGGAGAGACCCAGTACTTC. It specifies CASSLDRGGETQYF. Full variable domain (missing parts from reference TRBV7-2 and TRBJ2-5): GAGVSQSPSNKVTEKGKDVELRCDPISGHTALYWYRQSLGQGLEFLIYFQGNSAPDKSGLPSDRFSAERTGGSVSTLTIQRTQQEDSAVYLCASSLDRGGETQYFGPGTRLLVL.

The chain is built from TRBV19 and TRBJ2-1, with a possible D match to TRBD2 (6 bases). The CDR3 extends over 13 amino acids. Trimming pared 1 base from V and 9 bases from J, leaving 10 bases between. The germline V gene encodes CDR1 LNHDA and CDR2 SQIVND (reference sequence). CDR3 nucleotide sequence: TGTGCCAGTAGTATAGCGGGGGTTAGTGAGCAGTTCTTC. Protein: CASSIAGVSEQFF.

The V and J genes are TRBV11-2 and TRBJ1-1; D is uncertain. Between the trimmed V and J ends, which lost 2 bases and 4 bases, there was a span of 5 bases. The CDR3 is 12 residues long. In germline, CDR1 is SGHAT, CDR2 FQNNGV. CDR3 coding DNA: TGTGCCAGCAGCTTAATAGCCACTGAAGCTTTCTTT. Translation gives CASSLIATEAFF.

This clone was observed a single time. The chain couples TRBV6-5 to TRBJ2-1; 12 bases are shared with TRBD2. From germline, CDR1 is MNHEY and CDR2 SVGAGI. The CDR3 length is 15 residues. With V trimmed by 6 bases and J by 5 bases, 5 bases remained unmatched. The CDR3 loop is CASRLAGGFNNEQFF. As DNA, the CDR3 is TGTGCCAGCAGACTAGCGGGGGGTTTTAACAATGAGCAGTTCTTC.

The CDR3 loop reads CASSRGTEQETQYF. The CDR3 nucleotides are TGTGCCAGCAGCCGAGGGACAGAGCAAGAGACCCAGTACTTC. The rearrangement uses TRBV6-5 and TRBJ2-5; 7 bases are shared with TRBD1. The CDR3 contains 14 residues. Trimming at V came to 6 bases and at J to 2 bases, leaving 6 bases not matched to a gene. CDR1 is MNHEY, CDR2 SVGAGI, per germline.

The V call is TRBV6-1, the J call TRBJ1-3; D ambiguous. Germline V gene lookup returns CDR1 MNHNS and CDR2 SASEGT. Between the trimmed V and J ends, which lost 3 bases and 4 bases, there was a span of 7 bases. The CDR3 sequence is 13 residues long. The CDR3 loop reads CASSDGVGNTIYF. The CDR3 region has the DNA TGTGCCAGCAGTGACGGGGTAGGAAACACCATATATTTT.